Here is one TCR beta chain with its context. Its antigen is undetermined. The record originates from a study of long-term antiretroviral therapy in people with HIV. Findings of the study overall: On ART adherence, viral resistance or therapy changes, no data were available.

The trim removed 1 base at V and 4 bases at J, leaving 2 bases unmatched. CDR3 length: 15 residues. Germline V CDR1 and CDR2: SGHVS, FQNEAQ. They ran version v3.0 of the immunoSEQ assay at survey level. Samples were sequenced targeting about 35,000-55,000 T-cell genomes each. Produced via immunoSEQ multiplex PCR; TCRdb's table is partial and in-frame only. This table has roughly 24,000 clones, more than 70% appearing once. The TCR was taken from a man aged 55 to 70 with HIV. This chain joins TRBV7-8 and TRBJ2-1, with TRBD2 identical over 9 bases. The sequenced sample was unsorted PBMCs, obtained 0.6 years after starting antiretroviral therapy. CDR3 protein: CASSLGLAAYNEQFF. The CDR3 DNA follows: TGTGCCAGCAGCTTAGGACTAGCGGCTTACAATGAGCAGTTCTTC.